A selection of T cell receptor beta chains follows, all from one sample in a study of OX40 agonist ivuxolimab in advanced cancers. Libraries were prepared by immunoSEQ multiplex PCR; TCRdb keeps only in-frame clonotypes and omits some of them. The sample has roughly 120,000 clones; just under 95% are singletons. Material: CD4+ or CD8+ T cells sorted from blood, obtained in a trial of the OX40 agonist ivuxolimab. These receptors were taken from an adult with an advanced solid tumor such as melanoma, head and neck, liver or kidney cancer. Each CDR3 is given with its conserved first and last residue. The D gene is left open where the match is weak. Size is stated for part of the rows, as once, few or many counts, or as a class when the clone is expanded.

size: NA; J: TRBJ2-7; length: 14; V: TRBV6-5; D: NA; CDR3: CASSYTTGPYEQYF; DNA: TGTGCCAGCAGTTATACTACAGGACCCTACGAGCAGTACTTC
size: NA; J: TRBJ2-6; length: 17; V: TRBV27; D: NA; CDR3: CASSAGQKYSGANVLTF; DNA: TGTGCCAGCAGTGCCGGACAGAAGTACTCTGGGGCCAACGTCCTGACTTTC
size: NA; J: TRBJ1-2; length: 14; V: TRBV19; D: NA; CDR3: CASKGGDDNYGYTF; DNA: TGTGCCAGTAAAGGGGGAGATGATAACTATGGCTACACCTTC
size: NA; J: TRBJ1-1; length: 13; V: TRBV9; D: NA; CDR3: CASSVWGNTEAFF; DNA: TGTGCCAGCAGCGTATGGGGGAACACTGAAGCTTTCTTT
size: NA; J: TRBJ2-7; length: 12; V: TRBV25-1; D: NA; CDR3: CASSEPPYGQYF; DNA: TGTGCCAGCAGTGAACCTCCCTATGGGCAGTACTTC
size: NA; J: TRBJ1-2; length: 17; V: TRBV7-9; D: NA; CDR3: CASRPWLVSASNYGYTF; DNA: TGTGCCAGCAGACCATGGTTGGTCAGTGCCTCTAACTATGGCTACACCTTC
size: NA; J: TRBJ2-7; length: 13; V: TRBV5-1; D: TRBD1; CDR3: CASSYDRAYEQYF; DNA: TGCGCCAGCAGCTATGACAGGGCCTACGAGCAGTACTTC
size: NA; J: TRBJ1-1; length: 14; V: TRBV28; D: NA; CDR3: CASRPSALNTEAFF; DNA: TGTGCCAGCCGCCCTTCGGCCTTGAACACTGAAGCTTTCTTT
size: NA; J: TRBJ1-6; length: 14; V: TRBV11-2; D: NA; CDR3: CASSLGRHNSPLHF; DNA: TGTGCCAGCAGCTTAGGCAGGCATAATTCACCCCTCCACTTT
size: NA; J: TRBJ1-4; length: 13; V: TRBV18; D: NA; CDR3: CASWSVTNEKLFF; DNA: TGTGCCAGCTGGTCAGTTACTAATGAAAAACTGTTTTTT
size: NA; J: TRBJ2-1; length: 18; V: TRBV7-3; D: TRBD2; CDR3: CASSLPQGTSGGYNEQFF; DNA: TGTGCCAGCAGCCTCCCCCAGGGGACTAGCGGGGGATACAATGAGCAGTTCTTC
size: few; J: TRBJ1-2; length: 14; V: TRBV19; D: TRBD1; CDR3: CASRVGGQNYGYTF; DNA: TGTGCCAGTAGGGTCGGGGGACAGAACTATGGCTACACCTTC
size: NA; J: TRBJ2-3; length: 15; V: TRBV5-1; D: NA; CDR3: CASSLARFSTDTQYF; DNA: TGCGCCAGCAGCTTGGCCAGGTTTTCCACAGATACGCAGTATTTT
size: NA; J: TRBJ2-1; length: 15; V: TRBV7-3; D: NA; CDR3: CASNRAESSYNEQFF; DNA: TGTGCCAGCAACCGAGCGGAAAGCTCCTACAATGAGCAGTTCTTC
size: NA; J: TRBJ2-2; length: 15; V: TRBV25-1; D: TRBD1; CDR3: CASSSGGRGIGELFF; DNA: TGTGCCAGCAGCTCAGGGGGCCGGGGGATCGGGGAGCTGTTTTTT
size: NA; J: TRBJ2-6; length: 17; V: TRBV7-2; D: TRBD2; CDR3: CASSLGAGGAGANVLTF; DNA: TGTGCCAGCAGCTTAGGAGCGGGAGGTGCTGGGGCCAACGTCCTGACTTTC
size: NA; J: TRBJ1-1; length: 11; V: TRBV7-9; D: NA; CDR3: CASSLGQKAFF; DNA: TGTGCCAGCAGCTTAGGACAGAAAGCTTTCTTT
size: NA; J: TRBJ2-5; length: 13; V: TRBV19; D: TRBD1; CDR3: CASSTRTGETQYF; DNA: TGTGCCAGTAGTACCCGGACAGGAGAGACCCAGTACTTC
size: NA; J: TRBJ1-1; length: 17; V: TRBV7-3; D: NA; CDR3: CASSLLPGVLGRTEAFF; DNA: TGTGCCAGCAGCTTACTTCCTGGGGTTCTAGGGAGGACTGAAGCTTTCTTT
size: NA; J: TRBJ1-2; length: 14; V: TRBV30; D: TRBD1; CDR3: CAWTPGQTNYGYTF; DNA: TGTGCCTGGACTCCGGGACAGACTAACTATGGCTACACCTTC